This T cell receptor beta chain was obtained from a study of T cell responses to AZD1222 COVID-19 vaccine. The germline gives CDR1 LGHDT, CDR2 YNNKEL (reference sequence). This CDR3 comprises 15 residues. Trimming removed 0 bases at V and 0 bases at J, with 6 bases between. TCRdb's copy holds only in-frame clones and misses some; the assay was immunoSEQ multiplex PCR. Found here are tens of thousands of clones, 70% to 90% of them singletons; the top ten hold 4.5% to 5.5%. The receptor's source is an adult in good health. This specimen was peripheral blood, taken on day 0 of AZD1222 vaccination. The V gene is TRBV3-1 (or the pseudogene TRBV3-2), the J gene TRBJ1-3, with D possibly TRBD1 on 5 matching bases. CDR3 protein: CASSQDGGSGNTIYF. CDR3 DNA sequence: TGTGCCAGCAGCCAAGATGGGGGCTCTGGAAACACCATATATTTT.